Presented here are 32 T cell receptor beta chains from one specimen sequenced in a study of T-cell memory formation after mild COVID-19. From the 5' RACE reads, TCRdb called clonotypes with MiXCR, one entry per CDR3 protein. Of hundreds of thousands of distinct CDR3 sequences in the sample, less than 25% were seen once. The specimen was PBMCs or a T cell subset sorted from them (not recorded which). These TCRs come from an adult woman who had mild COVID-19 (a few samples of this study predate the infection). Cell type and time point are not known.

The table lists this clonotype with many counts. The V and J genes are TRBV12-3 or TRBV12-4 and TRBJ1-2; D gene uncertain. The CDR3 covers 12 residues. V lost 3 bases and J 6 bases, leaving 8 bases between the germline ends. The CDR3 bases are TGTGCCAGCAGTTTCGAGACTAATGGCTACACCTTC. Translated, it gives CASSFETNGYTF.

This clonotype was detected ten times or more. The chain employs TRBV5-1 and TRBJ1-1; D possibly corresponds to TRBD1 (6 bases). In germline, CDR1 is SGHRS, CDR2 YFSETQ. The V and J ends lost 1 base and 2 bases respectively, with 12 bases between them. The CDR3 consists of 15 residues. As DNA, the CDR3 is TGCGCCAGCAGCTTGCTAGGGGGAGAAAACACTGAAGCTTTCTTT. Translated, it gives CASSLLGGENTEAFF. Drawing the rest from reference TRBV5-1 and TRBJ1-1, the complete variable domain is KAGVTQTPRYLIKTRGQQVTLSCSPISGHRSVSWYQQTPGQGLQFLFEYFSETQRNKGNFPGRFSGRQFSNSRSEMNVSTLELGDSALYLCASSLLGGENTEAFFGQGTRLTVV.

V and J are TRBV7-6 and TRBJ2-3, with D possibly being TRBD1 or TRBD2 (6 bases each). The V end lost 4 bases, the J end lost 0 bases, and 14 bases lay between the germline ends. The CDR3 runs 16 residues. From germline, CDR1 is SGHVS and CDR2 FNYEAQ. This CDR3 is CASSSWGARSTDTQYF. The DNA for the CDR3 is TGTGCCAGCAGCTCTTGGGGGGCGCGAAGCACAGATACGCAGTATTTT.

A few counts support this clonotype. The rearrangement uses TRBV3-1 and TRBJ1-4, with unresolved D. The CDR3 is made up of 18 amino acids. Trimming removed 4 bases at V and 4 bases at J, with 22 bases between. Germline V gene data show CDR1 as LGHDT and CDR2 as YNNKEL (reference sequence). This chain's CDR3 is CASSRVIVRNVVNEKLFF. As DNA, the CDR3 is TGTGCCAGCAGCCGCGTAATCGTAAGAAATGTGGTTAATGAAAAACTGTTTTTT.

In its sample, this clonotype was seen a few times. This sequence joins TRBV7-2 and TRBJ1-4; perhaps TRBD1 as D (5 bases). The germline V gene encodes CDR1 SGHTA and CDR2 FQGNSA. V shed 1 base and J shed 11 bases, with 11 bases lying between them. This CDR3 region has 13 residues. The CDR3 is CASSLGQEGKLFF. The CDR3 DNA reads as TGTGCCAGCAGCTTAGGTCAGGAGGGGAAACTGTTTTTT.

The chain combines TRBV6-2 or TRBV6-3 with TRBJ1-2; D call uncertain. V lost 2 bases and J 8 bases, leaving 12 bases between the germline ends. Germline V gene sequence: CDR1 MNHEY, CDR2 SVGEGT. There are 13 residues in the CDR3. CDR3 in amino acids: CASSYEGVQGYTF. CDR3 DNA sequence: TGTGCCAGCAGTTACGAGGGAGTGCAAGGCTACACCTTC.

In its sample, this clonotype was seen a few times. The V and J genes are TRBV25-1 and TRBJ2-7; weak D call: TRBD1 (5 bases). The CDR3 totals 14 residues. CDR1 and CDR2 (germline): MGHDK, SYGVNS. Deletions cut 4 bases from V and 3 bases from J, with 13 bases between. CDR3 in amino acids: CASSGFDSFYEQYF. In nucleotides, the CDR3 is TGTGCCAGCAGTGGGTTCGACAGCTTCTACGAGCAGTACTTC.

This clonotype was seen more than once but under ten times. The J gene is TRBJ2-2, the V gene TRBV11-1; D unresolved. Germline CDR1 SGHAT, CDR2 FQDESV (reference sequence). The CDR3 length is 14 residues. V gave up 5 bases and J gave up 7 bases, with 14 bases separating them. The CDR3 bases are TGTGCCAGCAGCCTCGGACGGTTTTACGGGGAGCTGTTTTTT. The encoded protein is CASSLGRFYGELFF.

The J gene is TRBJ2-1, the V gene TRBV29-1, with TRBD2 identical over 7 bases. This CDR3 has 14 residues. The germline V gene encodes CDR1 SQVTM and CDR2 ANQGSEA. J was trimmed by 7 bases and V by 3 bases; bases with no gene match: 9. The CDR3 protein is CSVEGGRKENEQFF. In DNA, the CDR3 is TGCAGCGTTGAGGGGGGGAGGAAGGAGAATGAGCAGTTCTTC.

The chain couples TRBV6-5 to TRBJ1-1, with D unresolved. Germline assignment: CDR1 MNHEY and CDR2 SVGAGI. The V end was cut by 2 bases, the J end by 13 bases, with 11 bases between. The CDR3 runs to 11 residues. DNA for the CDR3: TGTGCCAGCAGTTACGGGGTTGGGGATTTCTTT. Translated: CASSYGVGDFF.

This chain uses TRBV5-1 with TRBJ1-5, with unresolved D. This CDR3 region has 12 residues. CDR1 and CDR2 from the germline V gene are SGHRS and YFSETQ. Trimming cost V 2 bases and J 7 bases, with 7 bases left between them. The CDR3: CASSFSGQPQHF. The CDR3 coding sequence is TGCGCCAGCAGCTTCTCCGGACAGCCCCAGCATTTT.

This clonotype came up a few times. V and J are TRBV5-1 and TRBJ2-3, with 7 bases aligning to TRBD1. Germline V CDR1 and CDR2: SGHRS, YFSETQ. Losses at the gene ends were 5 bases for V and 2 bases for J; bases not matched to a gene: 8. This CDR3 is 15 amino acids long. The CDR3 nucleotides read TGCGCCAGCAGTTACACAGGGGATAACACAGATACGCAGTATTTT. This encodes CASSYTGDNTDTQYF.

V and J are TRBV7-2 and TRBJ2-1, with 9 bases aligning to TRBD2. The CDR3 spans 13 residues. The J segment lost 12 bases and the V segment lost 5 bases, leaving 8 bases of the junction unmatched. CDR1 and CDR2 (germline): SGHTA, FQGNSA. This CDR3 reads CASSAGGLAVQFF. The CDR3 nucleotides are TGTGCCAGCAGCGCCGGGGGACTAGCAGTGCAGTTCTTC.

This clonotype has just one count. The rearrangement links TRBV30 to TRBJ2-7; perhaps TRBD1 as D (6 bases). Per germline, CDR1 GTSNPN and CDR2 SVGIG (reference sequence). Trimming stripped 3 bases from V and 0 bases from J, with 12 bases between. The CDR3 runs to 14 residues. CDR3 region: CAWSDTGHSYEQYF. DNA for the CDR3: TGTGCCTGGAGCGACACGGGACACTCCTACGAGCAGTACTTC.

The chain couples TRBV12-3 or TRBV12-4 to TRBJ2-3, with TRBD2 identical over 8 bases. The CDR3 loop spans 15 amino acids. The V gene end was trimmed by 4 bases and the J gene end by 2 bases; junction bases not matched to a gene: 5. The chain's CDR3 is CASSYSSGLTDTQYF. CDR3 in DNA: TGTGCCAGCAGTTACTCTAGCGGGCTCACAGATACGCAGTATTTT.

This chain links TRBV4-3 with TRBJ2-3; D may be TRBD2 (5 bases). The CDR3 is 15 amino acids. V was trimmed by 1 base and J by 5 bases, leaving 13 bases between them. Germline loops: CDR1 LGHNA, CDR2 YSLEER. The CDR3 DNA follows: TGCGCCAGCAGCCAAGGTGGCGGGTTGGGAGATACGCAGTATTTT. Its translation: CASSQGGGLGDTQYF.

This rearrangement joins TRBV18 to TRBJ2-1; TRBD2 matches at 8 bases. The germline V gene encodes CDR1 KGHSH and CDR2 LQKENI. The CDR3 sequence is 20 residues long. The V and J ends lost 0 bases and 0 bases, in that order; junction bases with no gene match: 13. The CDR3 here is CASSPPGLENFHASYNEQFF. CDR3 in DNA: TGTGCCAGCTCACCACCGGGACTAGAAAATTTCCATGCCTCCTACAATGAGCAGTTCTTC.

This clonotype appeared many times. V is TRBV12-3 or TRBV12-4 and J is TRBJ2-3; the D gene is possibly TRBD1 (5 bases). Trimming shortened V by 8 bases and J by 4 bases, and 13 bases separated the two germline ends. This CDR3 comprises 13 residues. CDR3 bases: TGTGCCAGCGGAAGGGGATCGGCAGATACGCAGTATTTT. Translation: CASGRGSADTQYF.

CDR3 amino acids: CASSQRSTGELFF. CDR3 DNA sequence: TGTGCCAGCAGTCAGAGGAGCACCGGGGAGCTGTTTTTT. The rearrangement uses TRBV12-3 or TRBV12-4 and TRBJ2-2; no definite D call. Between the trimmed V and J ends, which lost 5 bases and 4 bases, there was a span of 8 bases. This CDR3 contains 13 residues.

The sample holds a few counts of this clonotype. The chain is built from TRBV15 and TRBJ2-5; TRBD2 might be the D (5 bases). Germline CDR1 is LNHNV and CDR2 is YYDKDF (reference sequence). The V gene lost 1 base and the J gene lost 4 bases, with 13 bases spanning the gap. CDR3 length: 15 amino acids. This CDR3 reads CATSRGYGRGETQYF. CDR3 nucleotides: TGTGCCACCAGCAGAGGATATGGTCGGGGAGAGACCCAGTACTTC.

The V and J genes are TRBV9 and TRBJ2-7; 8 bases map to TRBD2. The J segment lost 0 bases and the V segment lost 2 bases, leaving 4 bases of the junction unmatched. CDR3 length equals 15 residues. Per the germline V gene, CDR1 is SGDLS and CDR2 is YYNGEE. This CDR3 reads CASSVSGELSYEQYF. The CDR3 DNA reads as TGTGCCAGCAGCGTTAGCGGGGAGCTCTCCTACGAGCAGTACTTC.

The DNA for the CDR3 is TGTGCCAGCAGCCCCGACAGGAGCTCTGGGGCCAACGTCCTGACTTTC. Its translation is CASSPDRSSGANVLTF. The genes are TRBV7-3 and TRBJ2-6; weak D call: TRBD1 (6 bases). CDR1 SGHTA and CDR2 FQGTGA come from the germline V gene. The CDR3 consists of 16 residues. The germline V and J ends were trimmed by 5 bases and 0 bases, with 11 bases remaining between them.

This clonotype has just a few counts. This rearrangement joins TRBV29-1 to TRBJ2-7; possibly TRBD1 for D (6 bases). Germline-derived CDR1 and CDR2 are SQVTM and ANQGSEA. The CDR3 loop spans 14 amino acids. V was cut by 4 bases and J by 6 bases, with 19 bases left in between. The CDR3 loop reads CSVGFTGSAFEQYF. The CDR3 region has the DNA TGCAGCGTTGGGTTTACAGGGAGCGCTTTCGAGCAGTACTTC.

The CDR3 is CASSLAGEGNIQYF. The CDR3 region has the DNA TGTGCCAGCAGCTTAGCGGGAGAAGGGAACATTCAGTACTTC. J is TRBJ2-4 and V is TRBV7-6, with D possibly TRBD2 on 5 matching bases. Germline V gene lookup returns CDR1 SGHVS and CDR2 FNYEAQ. The CDR3 consists of 14 residues. Trimming removed 0 bases at V and 7 bases at J, with 10 bases between.

This clonotype was counted many times. This chain joins TRBV7-8 and TRBJ2-7; D could derive from TRBD1 or TRBD2 (6 bases each). The ends were cut back, 5 bases at V and 6 bases at J, with 26 bases in the middle. CDR3 size: 17 residues. Germline V gives CDR1 SGHVS, CDR2 FQNEAQ. CDR3 protein: CASSPSRGPARKIEQYF. The CDR3 DNA follows: TGTGCCAGCAGCCCGTCCCGGGGGCCTGCCCGCAAAATCGAGCAGTACTTC.

The chain carries TRBV20-1 and TRBJ2-7; D is unresolved. Looked up from germline, CDR1 is DFQATT and CDR2 is SNEGSKA (reference sequence). V was pared by 8 bases and J by 3 bases, with 14 bases between. This CDR3 is built from 12 residues. As DNA, the CDR3 is TGCAGTAGTGGACCCTCGATCTACGAGCAGTACTTC. Translating it yields CSSGPSIYEQYF.

The V and J genes are TRBV29-1 and TRBJ2-4, with 9 bases fitting TRBD1. The CDR3 covers 16 residues. V lost 1 base to trimming and J lost 3 bases; unmatched junction nucleotides: 7. Germline lookup yields CDR1 SQVTM and CDR2 ANQGSEA. The CDR3 loop is CSVEVVGQGLKNIQYF. The DNA of the CDR3 is TGCAGCGTTGAAGTAGTGGGACAGGGCCTCAAAAACATTCAGTACTTC.

V gene TRBV5-1 combines with J gene TRBJ2-1, with 12 bases fitting TRBD2. CDR1 is SGHRS, CDR2 YFSETQ, per germline. Unmatched junction bases numbered 12, after V lost 4 bases and J lost 4 bases. This CDR3 contains 18 residues. CDR3 in amino acids: CASSRRASGRASYNEQFF. The CDR3 bases are TGCGCCAGCAGCCGCCGGGCTAGCGGGAGGGCCTCGTACAATGAGCAGTTCTTC.

This clonotype was found a few times. The J gene is TRBJ1-1, the V gene TRBV4-3, with a possible D match to TRBD1 (6 bases). The V end was cut by 4 bases, the J end by 7 bases, with 13 bases between. CDR3 length: 13 amino acids. Looked up from germline, CDR1 is LGHNA and CDR2 is YSLEER. The CDR3 nucleotides are TGCGCCAGCAGCCTCACAGGGAGTAATGAAGCTTTCTTT. Protein product: CASSLTGSNEAFF.

This chain links TRBV18 with TRBJ1-1, with D unresolved. The germline CDR1 and CDR2 sequences are KGHSH and LQKENI. V was clipped by 2 bases and J by 2 bases, with 9 bases between them. The CDR3 spans 14 residues. CDR3 sequence: CASSPGRSNTEAFF. The CDR3 bases are TGTGCCAGCTCACCAGGAAGGTCTAACACTGAAGCTTTCTTT.

The chain recombines TRBV6-2 or TRBV6-3 with TRBJ2-5; 7 nucleotides match TRBD2. The V gene end was trimmed by 7 bases and the J gene end by 2 bases; junction bases not matched to a gene: 13. The CDR3 sequence is 16 residues long. Germline V CDR1 and CDR2: MNHEY, SVGEGT. CDR3 nucleotide sequence: TGTGCCAGCATGAGGATCCGGCTAGCGGATCAAGAGACCCAGTACTTC. Its translation is CASMRIRLADQETQYF.

This clonotype was found a few times. The chain combines TRBV7-3 with TRBJ1-1; D ambiguous. The CDR3 spans 17 residues. V lost 5 bases and J lost 0, with 19 bases in between. Germline V gives CDR1 SGHTA, CDR2 FQGTGA. The CDR3 nucleotides read TGTGCCAGCAGCACAAACCCGACGGCCCCAATGAACACTGAAGCTTTCTTT. This translates into CASSTNPTAPMNTEAFF. The complete variable domain, with remaining parts taken from reference TRBV7-3 and TRBJ1-1, reads GAGVSQTPSNKVTEKGKYVELRCDPISGHTALYWYRQSLGQGPEFLIYFQGTGAADDSGLPNDRFFAVRPEGSVSTLKIQRTERGDSAVYLCASSTNPTAPMNTEAFFGQGTRLTVV.